This entry describes one T cell receptor beta chain. No antigen is known for it. No qualities accompany the bases; no much larger clone lies one base away. Library construction relied on 5' RACE. Sequenced on an Illumina HiSeq 2000. A universal primer binding site was added through template switching, and the final cDNA carried a unique molecular identifier so that TCR cDNA molecules could be counted accurately. Specific primers in the conserved constant-segment region were used to synthesize first-strand cDNA for the TCR alpha and beta chains. Each cDNA library was double barcoded, with a SMART-Mk sample barcode plus Illumina barcodes, to control for contamination. TruSeq adapter sequences along with Illumina sample barcodes were introduced in two successive PCR steps. Sequencing of the TCR alpha and beta cDNA libraries was done on the Illumina HiSeq platform using custom primers. Processing in the source paper ran as follows. Unique molecular identifiers were extracted from raw reads with MiGEC, and CDR3 positions were determined with MiXCR. Recombination models were inferred per individual with the repgenHMM and IGoR tools using an EM algorithm. Shared clonotypes were analyzed with the tcR package in R, and sharing was normalized by the product of cloneset sizes. Out-of-frame nonproductive sequences were analyzed to study raw recombination free of thymic and clonal selection effects. The public reads were reanalyzed by TCRdb: fastp trimming at Q25, MiXCR alignment, in-frame beta chains only. When rows share a CDR3 protein, they turn into one entry using the most common DNA and genes. Clone size and V and J calls follow TCRdb, not the original study. Within this sample are 220,000 or so distinct CDR3 sequences, with around 6.6% of them counted one time only. The ten most abundant clones make up roughly 3.9% of the sample.

Only healthy Caucasian donors were included. Three pairs of female monozygotic twins, all aged roughly 18 to 29 years, were included in the twin cohort. Miltenyi CD45RO+ enrichment and human naive T-cell isolation kits were used to isolate memory (CD45RO+) and naive T cells from PBMC. The junction carries 2 bases between V and J, which are trimmed by 3 bases and 8 bases respectively. Taken from cysteine to phenylalanine, the CDR3 has 10 residues. This entry keeps only the CDR3 DNA: 30 bases, framed from base 1. CDR1 is given as MDHEN and CDR2 as SYDVKM, both from the germline V gene. This sample was taken from a study of identical twins (dated by TCRdb to 2016 to 2017). Regarding the complete study: To test whether fetal clonotypes persist, this study deep-sequenced TCR alpha and beta repertoires from monozygotic twins, from unrelated adults of various ages, and from cord blood. To rule out contamination, the twin experiments were replicated at different times with different library preparation protocols.

Here is what the overall study found, with its caveats: Compared with coincidental sharing between unrelated individuals, out-of-frame TCR alpha sequences shared between twins had an excess of sequences with low generation probability. Abundant cord blood beta clonotypes carried fewer insertions; young adult naive repertoires showed a weaker similar trend, while memory repertoires showed none. Zero-insertion analyses could be partly confounded by invariant T cells such as MAIT and iNKT, though diverse VJ usage argued against such confounding for most clonotypes. In monozygotic twins, out-of-frame TCR alpha sharing was systematically underestimated by recombination models, although the models agreed with sharing between unrelated individuals. Conclusions relied on cross-sectional statistical analysis, since the same donors could not be followed over many years. A weaker excess of twin sharing was found in beta out-of-frame sequences because the signal-to-noise ratio was lowered by fewer shared sequences.

The same data also went into a second study, on yellow fever vaccine responses in identical twins. The second paper states: The authors reported that the T cell response to vaccination in identical twins appeared partly convergent and partly personalized. In the study, vaccine-responding T cell clones were precisely tracked in identical twins.

This chain joins TRBV28 to TRBJ2-1; the D gene lacks a confident call. The origin of this receptor is a woman younger than 30 in good health. The sequencing input was memory (CD45RO+) T cells sorted from blood. The cell subset or site label here, explained by the study, means: CD45RO+ enriched T cells. CDR3 protein: CASSFHEQFF. The DNA reads TGTGCCAGCAGTTTTCATGAGCAGTTCTTC. Extended through the reference TRBV28 and TRBJ2-1 proteins, this CDR3 yields the full variable domain: DVKVTQSSRYLVKRTGEKVFLECVQDMDHENMFWYRQDPGLGLRLIYFSYDVKMKEKGDIPEGYSVSREKKERFSLILESASTNQTSMYLCASSFHEQFFGPGTRLTVL.